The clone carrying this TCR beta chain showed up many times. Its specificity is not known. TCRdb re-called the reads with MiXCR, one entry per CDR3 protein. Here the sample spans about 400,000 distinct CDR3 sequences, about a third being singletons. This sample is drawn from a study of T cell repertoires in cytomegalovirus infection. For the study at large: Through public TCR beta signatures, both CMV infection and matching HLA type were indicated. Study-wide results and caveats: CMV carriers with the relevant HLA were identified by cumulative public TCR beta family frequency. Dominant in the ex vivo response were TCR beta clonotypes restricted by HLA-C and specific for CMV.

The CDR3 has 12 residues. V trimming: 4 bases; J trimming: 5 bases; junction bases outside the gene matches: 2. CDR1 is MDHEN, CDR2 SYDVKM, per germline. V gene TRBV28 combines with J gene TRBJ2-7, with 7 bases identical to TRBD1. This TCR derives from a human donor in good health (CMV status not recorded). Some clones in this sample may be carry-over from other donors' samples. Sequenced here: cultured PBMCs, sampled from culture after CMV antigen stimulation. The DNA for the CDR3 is TGTGCCAGCAGTTGGGACAGCCACGAGCAGTACTTC. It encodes CASSWDSHEQYF.